Sequencing of this T cell receptor beta chain was carried out in a study of technical replicates of blood from several donors. CDR3 length: 14 residues. Looked up from germline, CDR1 is SGHRS and CDR2 is YFSETQ. Trimming cost V 0 bases and J 3 bases, with 9 bases left between them. Assay used: immunoSEQ multiplex PCR; TCRdb lists only in-frame clones, some missing. This table has about 75,000 clones, nearly 98% appearing once. This receptor was taken from a human donor in good health. Specimen: T cells isolated from PBMCs. The gene calls are TRBV5-1 and TRBJ1-1; TRBD1 might be the D (6 bases). The CDR3 nucleotides read TGCGCCAGCAGCTTGGTACAGGGTGACACTGAAGCTTTCTTT. The encoded protein is CASSLVQGDTEAFF.